The clone carrying this TCR beta chain has at least ten counts. This entry belongs to a study of response to subunit inactivated influenza vaccine. TCRdb re-derived calls from the RT-PCR reads in MiXCR, one entry per CDR3 protein. Of around 790,000 distinct CDR3 sequences detected, 21% appear once; the ten largest clones hold roughly 10%. In germline, CDR1 is SGHTA, CDR2 FQGNSA. This CDR3 comprises 15 residues. V lost 5 bases, J lost 7 bases, and 12 bases stayed unmatched. Sequenced here: PBMCs from blood, sampled more than 4 days after vaccination. This TCR was recovered from a man aged 50-59 years who received an inactivated influenza vaccine. This chain uses TRBV7-2 with TRBJ1-2, with 8 nucleotides matching TRBD1. The CDR3 loop reads CASSPDRTGMGGYTF. CDR3 in DNA: TGTGCCAGCAGCCCAGACAGGACAGGGATGGGTGGCTACACCTTC. Complete variable domain (other parts from reference TRBV7-2 and TRBJ1-2): GAGVSQSPSNKVTEKGKDVELRCDPISGHTALYWYRQSLGQGLEFLIYFQGNSAPDKSGLPSDRFSAERTGGSVSTLTIQRTQQEDSAVYLCASSPDRTGMGGYTFGSGTRLTVV.